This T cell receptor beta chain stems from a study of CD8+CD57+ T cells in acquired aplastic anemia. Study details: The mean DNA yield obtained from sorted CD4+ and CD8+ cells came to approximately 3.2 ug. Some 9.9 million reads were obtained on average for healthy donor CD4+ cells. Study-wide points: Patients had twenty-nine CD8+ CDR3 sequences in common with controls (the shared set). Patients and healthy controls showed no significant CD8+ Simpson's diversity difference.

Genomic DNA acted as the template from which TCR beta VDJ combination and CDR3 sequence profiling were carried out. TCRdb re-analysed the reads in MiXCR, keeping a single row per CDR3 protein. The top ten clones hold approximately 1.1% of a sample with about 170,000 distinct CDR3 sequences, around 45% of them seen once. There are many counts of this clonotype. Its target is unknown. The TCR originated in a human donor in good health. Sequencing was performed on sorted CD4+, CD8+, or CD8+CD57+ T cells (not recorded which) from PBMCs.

The CDR3 sequence: CASSRAGGLNEQFF. The CDR3 DNA follows: TGTGCCAGCAGTCGAGCGGGAGGGTTGAATGAGCAGTTCTTC. This chain uses TRBV25-1 with TRBJ2-1; TRBD2 matches at 10 bases. The length of the CDR3 is 14 residues. The germline V gene has CDR1 MGHDK and CDR2 SYGVNS. J lost 7 bases, V lost 5 bases, and 5 bases had no gene match.